This TCR beta chain was documented in a study of Ad26.COV2.S vaccination and SARS-CoV-2 variants. Study-level information: Dosing was one shot or two shots 56 days apart.

As to treatment: some 20 received Ad26.COV2.S at low or high dose, single or two shots; several received placebo; per-sample allocation not given. The samples date from day 63 after the first vaccine or placebo injection. Produced via immunoSEQ multiplex PCR; TCRdb's table is partial and in-frame only. Of 300,000 to 350,000 clones listed, about 82% are singletons. The receptor was derived from a person aged 18 to 65 who received the Ad26.COV2.S COVID-19 vaccine or a placebo. This specimen consisted of peripheral blood, obtained in a trial of Ad26.COV2.S vaccine versus placebo.

The CDR3 protein is CASSLVRGREQFF. Written as DNA, the CDR3 is TGTGCCAGCAGCTTAGTCCGGGGCCGTGAGCAGTTCTTC. This chain connects TRBV7-2 to TRBJ2-1; the D call may be TRBD1 or TRBD2 (5 bases each). This CDR3 spans 13 amino acids. Trimming took 1 base from V and 9 from J, leaving 10 bases between them. Germline CDR1 reads SGHTA; CDR2 reads FQGNSA.